A single TCR beta chain is shown here with its context. The data were obtained in a study of immune heterogeneity within non-small cell lung tumors. CDR3 length: 15 amino acids. V dropped 1 base and J dropped 1 base, with 11 bases sitting between them. Germline V gives CDR1 LGHDT, CDR2 YNNKEL (reference sequence). Template material for each sample was 550 to 750 ng of bulk tumor genomic DNA. Doctors removed several biopsies from each primary tumor during surgery, keeping them far apart. It was patients with untreated, newly diagnosed non-small cell lung cancer who underwent curative surgery. The TCR beta CDR3 region was amplified by multiplex PCR employing 32 V and 13 J primers. A single record per CDR3 protein comes from TCRdb applying MiXCR to the multiplex PCR reads. Of 9,500 or so distinct CDR3 sequences in the sample, 26% were seen once.

J is TRBJ2-7 and V is TRBV3-1; D is possibly TRBD1 (5 bases). The sequencing input was lung tumor tissue. The origin of this receptor is a woman aged 45-65 years with non-small cell lung cancer. The CDR3 nucleotides are TGTGCCAGCAGCCAAGTCGCGACAGAATCCTACGAGCAGTACTTC. Translation: CASSQVATESYEQYF.